The 20 T cell receptor beta chains below all came from one sample that was sequenced in a study of identical twins. One entry per CDR3 protein, called by TCRdb with MiXCR from the 5' RACE reads. The profile shows about 200,000 distinct CDR3 sequences, roughly a tenth of them singletons. The sample consisted of memory T cells sorted from blood. The receptors derive from a man aged 45-65 years in good health.

The chain is built from TRBV3-1 and TRBJ2-6; 7 bases match TRBD1. Germline lookup yields CDR1 LGHDT and CDR2 YNNKEL (reference sequence). The V segment lost 0 bases and the J segment 2 bases; nucleotides outside the gene matches: 1. This CDR3 region has 16 residues. CDR3 nucleotide sequence: TGTGCCAGCAGCCAAGAGCAGGGGGCTGGGGCCAACGTCCTGACTTTC. Translation: CASSQEQGAGANVLTF.

The chain carries TRBV12-3 or TRBV12-4 and TRBJ2-1; D is perhaps TRBD2 (6 bases). V lost 7 bases to trimming and J lost 0 bases, with 7 bases between them. This CDR3 is built from 13 residues. DNA for the CDR3: TGTGCCAGCAAGGAGGGCTCCTACAATGAGCAGTTCTTC. Amino acid sequence: CASKEGSYNEQFF.

This clonotype has ten or more counts. This rearrangement joins TRBV20-1 to TRBJ2-1; no definite D call. The CDR3 totals 15 residues. The germline CDR1 and CDR2 sequences are DFQATT and SNEGSKA (reference sequence). Trimming removed 5 bases at V and 0 bases at J, with 14 bases between. The CDR3 region has the DNA TGCAGTGCTCAACCCCTTTCCAGCTCCTACAATGAGCAGTTCTTC. Translated: CSAQPLSSSYNEQFF.

The V gene is TRBV12-3 or TRBV12-4, the J gene TRBJ2-4; 10 bases agree with TRBD2. V dropped 2 bases and J dropped 7; count of bases not matched to a gene: 11. The CDR3 is made up of 17 amino acids. The CDR3 here is CASSLRASGSRGNIQYF. The DNA of the CDR3 is TGTGCCAGCAGTTTAAGGGCTAGCGGGAGCCGGGGGAACATTCAGTACTTC.

This clonotype was seen ten or more times. V and J are TRBV7-2 and TRBJ2-2; TRBD2 agrees at 10 bases. The CDR3 covers 16 residues. Germline V gene data show CDR1 as SGHTA and CDR2 as FQGNSA. The V segment lost 2 bases and the J segment 6 bases; nucleotides outside the gene matches: 6. The CDR3 loop is CASSLRAGGLSGELFF. The CDR3 region has the DNA TGTGCCAGCAGCTTACGAGCGGGGGGGCTATCCGGGGAGCTGTTTTTT.

The rearrangement uses TRBV20-1 and TRBJ2-2; 8 bases are a match to TRBD2. Germline values: CDR1 DFQATT, CDR2 SNEGSKA (reference sequence). The V gene end was trimmed by 7 bases and the J gene end by 0 bases; junction bases not matched to a gene: 13. This CDR3 has 17 residues. The CDR3 coding sequence is TGCAGTGTCCCGCCAACCTTAGCGGGACCGAACACCGGGGAGCTGTTTTTT. It specifies CSVPPTLAGPNTGELFF.

The chain couples TRBV4-1 to TRBJ2-1; D possibly corresponds to TRBD1 (7 bases). Looked up from germline, CDR1 is MGHRA and CDR2 is YSYEKL. V dropped 1 base and J dropped 8 bases, with 12 bases sitting between them. The CDR3 runs 14 residues. The CDR3 DNA sequence: TGCGCCAGCAGCCAAGTATCAGGGGGGTATGAGCAGTTCTTC. As protein: CASSQVSGGYEQFF.

This clonotype has ten or more counts. The rearrangement uses TRBV6-2 or TRBV6-3 and TRBJ1-2; the D gene is possibly TRBD1 (5 bases). Trimming pared 2 bases from V and 7 bases from J, leaving 5 bases between. This CDR3 has 11 amino acids. Germline values: CDR1 MNHEY, CDR2 SVGEGT. The CDR3 coding sequence is TGTGCCAGCAGTTACGGGGGTGGCTACACCTTC. Encoded protein: CASSYGGGYTF.

Many counts were recorded for this clonotype. V gene TRBV5-1 combines with J gene TRBJ2-3; TRBD2 matches at 9 bases. Per germline, CDR1 SGHRS and CDR2 YFSETQ. V shed 3 bases and J 1 base; nucleotides not matched to a gene: 9. CDR3 length equals 17 residues. The CDR3 is CASSWRPASGGTDTQYF. CDR3 coding DNA: TGCGCCAGCAGCTGGAGGCCTGCTAGCGGGGGCACAGATACGCAGTATTTT.

This clonotype turned up a few times. The V gene is TRBV6-5, the J gene TRBJ2-3, with unresolved D. The CDR3 runs 14 residues. The germline gives CDR1 MNHEY, CDR2 SVGAGI. V was shortened by 4 bases and J by 0 bases, with 8 bases between the two germline ends. The CDR3 loop is CASSSAESTDTQYF. The CDR3 DNA reads TGTGCCAGCAGTTCTGCGGAGAGCACAGATACGCAGTATTTT.

The V and J genes are TRBV3-1 and TRBJ1-5, with D unclear. CDR1 and CDR2 (germline): LGHDT, YNNKEL (reference sequence). The CDR3 sequence is 15 residues long. V lost 1 base and J lost 4, with 11 bases in between. The CDR3 DNA reads TGTGCCAGCAGCCAAGGTACACAGAGAAATCAGCCCCAGCATTTT. This encodes CASSQGTQRNQPQHF.

This clonotype was counted ten times or more. J is TRBJ2-1 and V is TRBV6-5, with 7 bases identical to TRBD2. The V segment lost 4 bases and the J segment 4 bases; nucleotides outside the gene matches: 13. Looked up from germline, CDR1 is MNHEY and CDR2 is SVGAGI. The CDR3 totals 17 residues. The CDR3 DNA is TGTGCCAGCAGTTGGTCAGATCCATTGGGACTATACAATGAGCAGTTCTTC. Translating it yields CASSWSDPLGLYNEQFF.

The V gene is TRBV10-3, the J gene TRBJ2-1; 15 nucleotides match TRBD2. Germline V gene data show CDR1 as ENHRY and CDR2 as SYGVKD. The length of the CDR3 is 15 residues. Germline trimming cut 7 bases from V and 8 bases from J; bases unmatched to any gene: 6. In nucleotides, the CDR3 is TGTGCCATCACCTCCAGGACTAGCGGGGGGGATGAGCAGTTCTTC. It codes for CAITSRTSGGDEQFF.

The sample holds a few counts of this clonotype. The chain joins TRBV18 to TRBJ1-2; TRBD1 agrees at 7 bases. Per germline, CDR1 KGHSH and CDR2 LQKENI. The CDR3 runs 16 residues. Trimming at V came to 2 bases and at J to 8 bases, leaving 14 bases not matched to a gene. The CDR3 sequence is CASSPGILDRVEGYTF. The CDR3 DNA reads TGTGCCAGCTCACCAGGGATACTTGACAGGGTCGAGGGCTACACCTTC.

J is TRBJ2-3 and V is TRBV7-8; no reliable D call. The germline gives CDR1 SGHVS, CDR2 FQNEAQ. This CDR3 is built from 14 residues. V gave up 1 base and J gave up 8 bases, with 13 bases separating them. CDR3 amino acids: CASSLDVRGSTQYF. The DNA of the CDR3 is TGTGCCAGCAGCTTAGATGTCAGAGGCAGTACGCAGTATTTT. Based on the CDR3 plus reference TRBV7-8 and TRBJ2-3, the full variable domain is GAGVSQSPRYKVAKRGQDVALRCDPISGHVSLFWYQQALGQGPEFLTYFQNEAQLDKSGLPSDRFFAERPEGSVSTLKIQRTQQEDSAVYLCASSLDVRGSTQYFGPGTRLTVL.

This clonotype was recorded at least ten times. The chain recombines TRBV3-1 with TRBJ2-5; possible D gene TRBD2, 5 bases. With 1 base removed from V and 1 base from J, the gap between germline ends came to 7 bases. Germline CDR1 reads LGHDT; CDR2 reads YNNKEL (reference sequence). There are 14 residues in the CDR3. For the CDR3, the DNA is TGTGCCAGCAGCCAAGGGACTTTCCAAGAGACCCAGTACTTC. Protein: CASSQGTFQETQYF.

The sample holds many counts of this clonotype. V gene TRBV18 combines with J gene TRBJ2-1; D perhaps matches TRBD1 (6 bases). V shed 5 bases and J shed 5 bases, with 10 bases lying between them. Germline CDR1 reads KGHSH; CDR2 reads LQKENI. This CDR3 is built from 13 residues. The chain's CDR3 is CASSKQGNNEQFF. The CDR3 nucleotides read TGTGCCAGCTCAAAACAGGGCAACAATGAGCAGTTCTTC.

V gene TRBV5-1 combines with J gene TRBJ2-7; 8 positions agree with TRBD1. Losses at the gene ends were 4 bases for V and 9 bases for J; bases not matched to a gene: 18. This CDR3 contains 16 residues. Germline V gene lookup returns CDR1 SGHRS and CDR2 YFSETQ. The CDR3: CASSVGTGSNPTGQYF. The CDR3 region has the DNA TGCGCCAGCAGCGTAGGGACAGGCTCCAACCCGACCGGGCAGTACTTC.

CDR3 sequence reads: CASSYSGRRNNEQFF. The CDR3 coding sequence is TGTGCCAGCAGCTATAGCGGGAGGCGGAACAATGAGCAGTTCTTC. The chain carries TRBV7-3 and TRBJ2-1; TRBD2 matches 10 bases. There are 15 residues in the CDR3. J gave up 5 bases and V 4 bases, and 5 bases lay outside the gene matches. Germline values: CDR1 SGHTA, CDR2 FQGTGA.

The chain links TRBV20-1 to TRBJ1-2; TRBD1 is a possible D gene (6 bases). The CDR3 is made up of 13 amino acids. Trimming took off 3 bases at V and 4 bases at J, with 12 bases between the two ends. The germline V gene has CDR1 DFQATT and CDR2 SNEGSKA (reference sequence). DNA for the CDR3: TGCAGTGCTAGGTTACAGGGAGCCTATGGCTACACCTTC. It specifies CSARLQGAYGYTF.